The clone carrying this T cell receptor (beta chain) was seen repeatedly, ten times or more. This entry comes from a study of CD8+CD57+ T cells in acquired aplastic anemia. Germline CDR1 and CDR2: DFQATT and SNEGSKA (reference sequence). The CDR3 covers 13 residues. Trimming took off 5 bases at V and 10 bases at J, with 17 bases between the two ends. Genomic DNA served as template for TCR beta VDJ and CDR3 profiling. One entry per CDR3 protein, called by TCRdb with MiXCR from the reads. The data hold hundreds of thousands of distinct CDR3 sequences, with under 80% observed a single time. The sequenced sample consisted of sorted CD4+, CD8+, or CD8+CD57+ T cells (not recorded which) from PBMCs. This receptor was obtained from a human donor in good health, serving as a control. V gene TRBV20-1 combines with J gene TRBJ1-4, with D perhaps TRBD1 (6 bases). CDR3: CSAGQLNDGKLFF. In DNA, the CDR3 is TGCAGTGCTGGACAGCTGAATGATGGAAAACTGTTTTTT.